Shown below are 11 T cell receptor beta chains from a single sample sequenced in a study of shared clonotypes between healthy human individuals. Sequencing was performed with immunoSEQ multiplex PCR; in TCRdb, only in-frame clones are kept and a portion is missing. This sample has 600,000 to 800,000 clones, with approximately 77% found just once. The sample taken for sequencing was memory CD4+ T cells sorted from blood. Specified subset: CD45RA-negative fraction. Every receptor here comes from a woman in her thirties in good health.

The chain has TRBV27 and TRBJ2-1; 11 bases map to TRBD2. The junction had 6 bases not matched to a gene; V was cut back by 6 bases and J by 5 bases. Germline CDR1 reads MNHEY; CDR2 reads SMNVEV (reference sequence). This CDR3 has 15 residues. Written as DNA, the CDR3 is TGTGCCAGCAGGAGTAGCGGGAGGGTCCACAATGAGCAGTTCTTC. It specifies CASRSSGRVHNEQFF.

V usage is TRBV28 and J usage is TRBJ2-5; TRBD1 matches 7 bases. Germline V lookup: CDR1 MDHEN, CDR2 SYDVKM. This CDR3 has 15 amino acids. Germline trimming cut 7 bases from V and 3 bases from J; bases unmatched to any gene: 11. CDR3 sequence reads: CASISRDSTKETQYF. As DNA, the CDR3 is TGTGCCAGCATTAGCCGGGACAGCACTAAAGAGACCCAGTACTTC.

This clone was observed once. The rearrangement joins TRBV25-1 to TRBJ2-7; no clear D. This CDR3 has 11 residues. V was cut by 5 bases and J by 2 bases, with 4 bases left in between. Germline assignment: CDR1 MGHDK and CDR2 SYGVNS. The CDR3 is CASSSPYEQYF. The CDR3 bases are TGTGCCAGCAGTTCCCCCTACGAGCAGTACTTC.

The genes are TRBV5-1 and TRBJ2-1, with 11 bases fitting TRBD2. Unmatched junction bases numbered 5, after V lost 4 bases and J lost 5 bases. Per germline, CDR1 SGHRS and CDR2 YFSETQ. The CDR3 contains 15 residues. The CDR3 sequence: CASSTGLAVDNEQFF. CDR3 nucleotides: TGCGCCAGCAGCACGGGACTAGCGGTTGACAATGAGCAGTTCTTC.

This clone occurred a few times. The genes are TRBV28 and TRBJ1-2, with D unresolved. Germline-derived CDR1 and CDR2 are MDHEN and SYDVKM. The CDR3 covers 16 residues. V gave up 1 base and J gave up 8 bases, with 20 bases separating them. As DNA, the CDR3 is TGTGCCAGCAGTTTATCCTTGGGCGACACCCTAGGGGGCTACACCTTC. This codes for CASSLSLGDTLGGYTF.

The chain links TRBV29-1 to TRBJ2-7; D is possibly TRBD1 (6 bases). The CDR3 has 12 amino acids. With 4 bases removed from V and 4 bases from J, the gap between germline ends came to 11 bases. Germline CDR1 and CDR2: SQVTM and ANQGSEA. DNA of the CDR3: TGCAGCGTTGTAAACACAGGGTACGAGCAGTACTTC. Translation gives CSVVNTGYEQYF.

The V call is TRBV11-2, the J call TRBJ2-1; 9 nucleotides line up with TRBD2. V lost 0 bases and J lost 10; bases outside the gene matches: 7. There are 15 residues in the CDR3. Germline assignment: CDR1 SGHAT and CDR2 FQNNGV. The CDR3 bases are TGTGCCAGCAGCTTAGATACAGCGGGAGGTGAAGAGCAGTTCTTC. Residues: CASSLDTAGGEEQFF.

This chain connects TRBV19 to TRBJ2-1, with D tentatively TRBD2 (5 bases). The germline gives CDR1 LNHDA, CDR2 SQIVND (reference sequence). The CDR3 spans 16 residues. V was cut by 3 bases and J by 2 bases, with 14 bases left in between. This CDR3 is CASSIDRDGPYNEQFF. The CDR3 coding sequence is TGTGCCAGTAGTATCGACCGGGATGGCCCCTACAATGAGCAGTTCTTC.

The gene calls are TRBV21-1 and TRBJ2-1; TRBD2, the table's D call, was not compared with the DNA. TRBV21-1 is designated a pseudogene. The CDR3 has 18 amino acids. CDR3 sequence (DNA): TGTGCCAGCAGCAGAGTAGCGGGAGGTGGAAGCTCCTACAATGAGCAGTTCTTC. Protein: CASSRVAGGGSSYNEQFF.

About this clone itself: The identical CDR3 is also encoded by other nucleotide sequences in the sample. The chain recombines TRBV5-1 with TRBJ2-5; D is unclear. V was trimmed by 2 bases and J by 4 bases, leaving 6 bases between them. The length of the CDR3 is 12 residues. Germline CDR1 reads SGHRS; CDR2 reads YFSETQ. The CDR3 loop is CASSLESETQYF. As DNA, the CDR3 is TGCGCCAGCAGCTTAGAGTCAGAGACCCAGTACTTC.

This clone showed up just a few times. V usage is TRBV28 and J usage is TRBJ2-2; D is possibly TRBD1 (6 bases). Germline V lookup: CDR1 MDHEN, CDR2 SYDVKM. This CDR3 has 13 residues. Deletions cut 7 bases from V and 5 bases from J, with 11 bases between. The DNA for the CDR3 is TGTGCCAGCATTAAAAGGGGGACCGGGGAGCTGTTTTTT. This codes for CASIKRGTGELFF.